This T cell receptor (beta chain) was retrieved from a study of blood T cell repertoires in COVID-19. Whole-study context: Sites in the United States, Italy and Spain provided acute and convalescent COVID-19 samples. The analysed material was cDNA or gDNA that came from T cells, B-cell-depleted T cells, or PBMCs.

The table came from immunoSEQ multiplex PCR; TCRdb's copy has only in-frame clones and leaves some out. The sample includes about 270,000 clones, 85% to 90% of them seen just once. The germline V gene encodes CDR1 ENHRY and CDR2 SYGVKD. CDR3 size: 15 residues. V lost 11 bases to trimming and J lost 2 bases; unmatched junction nucleotides: 9. This clone was detected a few times. Recovery among Cohort 3 donors was established by two negative PCRs, clearance, or symptom resolution. The TCR comes from a woman younger than 35 who had recovered from COVID-19. The source material was PBMCs or T cells enriched from blood (not recorded which). The V call is TRBV10-3, the J call TRBJ2-3; 11 positions agree with TRBD2. CDR3 sequence: CAGGASGGTTDTQYF. The DNA of the CDR3 is TGTGCCGGTGGGGCTAGCGGGGGGACCACAGATACGCAGTATTTT.